This TCR beta chain stems from a study of cytomegalovirus exposure and HLA in healthy donors. Study-wide context: Inside one of the first data releases sat about 85 million unique TCRs taken from HLA-typed donors.

Amplification used 60 Vbeta primers and 13 Jbeta primers. In the source study's methods: Later reanalysis found 75 million to 95 million unique TCR beta chains, 10 million to 12 million of them shared. Using immunoSEQ multiplex PCR, the repertoire was profiled, and TCRdb retains in-frame clones only, with some absent. The D gene and trimming were derived from the DNA, and the V and J assignments and clone size from that table. The sample lists 100,000 to 150,000 clones; around 75% were seen once. Study results and limitations: When analyzed later, a missense DCLRE1C variant was found to be linked to TCR beta V- and J-gene trimming. After further analysis at a later stage, roughly 16,000 TCR beta sequences were associated with HLA alleles at 0.05 false discovery rate.

Germline trimming cut 4 bases from V and 11 bases from J; bases unmatched to any gene: 9. From germline, CDR1 is SGHNT and CDR2 YYREEE (reference sequence). The CDR3 sequence is 13 residues long. To note about this clone: Its matching antigen is unknown.

The rearrangement joins TRBV5-4 to TRBJ1-1, with TRBD1 matching over 9 bases. This sequence was found in a man between 60 and 75 years old in good health and CMV-seropositive. The sample consisted of PBMCs. This chain's CDR3 is CASSERDRDMAFF. CDR3 nucleotide sequence: TGTGCCAGCAGCGAACGGGACAGGGATATGGCTTTCTTT.